This T cell receptor beta chain was captured in a study of OX40 agonist ivuxolimab in advanced cancers. Study context: Ivuxolimab doses were 0.01, 0.1, 0.3, 1.5, 3 or 10 mg/kg every 2 weeks.

The V end lost 3 bases, the J end lost 6 bases, and 12 bases lay between the germline ends. The germline gives CDR1 GTSNPN, CDR2 SVGIG (reference sequence). The CDR3 has 13 residues. Patients were excluded for autoimmune disease history or systemic immunosuppression. Of note for this clone: Its antigen is still unknown.

Clones were sequenced by immunoSEQ multiplex PCR, and TCRdb holds only the in-frame ones, with some missing. The table has about 64,000 clones, less than 90% seen once. General study points: The antigen specificity of the peripheral T cells (those that were expanded) was not determined.

The sample was CD4+ or CD8+ T cells sorted from blood, taken in a trial of the OX40 agonist ivuxolimab. The TCR sequence derives from an adult with an advanced solid tumor such as melanoma, head and neck, liver or kidney cancer. The J gene is TRBJ2-1, the V gene TRBV30; the D gene is possibly TRBD2 (5 bases). The CDR3 DNA follows: TGTGCCTGGAGCGTAGGGAGAAGCAATGAGCAGTTCTTC. Protein: CAWSVGRSNEQFF. Looking up the rest from reference TRBV30 and TRBJ2-1 gives the full variable domain: SQTIHQWPATLVQPVGSPLSLECTVEGTSNPNLYWYRQAAGRGLQLLFYSVGIGQISSEVPQNLSASRPQDRQFILSSKKLLLSDSGFYLCAWSVGRSNEQFFGPGTRLTVL.